A single sample gave rise to the 3 T cell receptor beta chains below, sequenced in a study of blood T cell repertoires in COVID-19. Profiled with immunoSEQ multiplex PCR; TCRdb holds only in-frame clones, not every one. The sample consists of roughly 170,000 clones, around 88% of them appearing once. The sequencing input was PBMCs or T cells enriched from blood (not recorded which). These receptors were collected from a woman in her 50s in a cohort exposed to, infected with or recovered from COVID-19 (not recorded which).

The chain has TRBV13 and TRBJ2-5, with a tentative D call TRBD1 (5 bases). Germline assignment: CDR1 PRHDT and CDR2 FYEKMQ (reference sequence). V shed 2 bases and J shed 1 base, with 14 bases lying between them. CDR3 length equals 16 residues. Here the CDR3 DNA reads TGTGCCAGCAGCTTAAGTAAAACAGGTCCCCAAGAGACCCAGTACTTC. This translates into CASSLSKTGPQETQYF.

This chain joins TRBV3-1 (or the pseudogene TRBV3-2) and TRBJ2-7; 7 positions agree with TRBD1. The CDR3 extends over 14 amino acids. CDR1 and CDR2 from the germline V gene are LGHDT and YNNKEL (reference sequence). V was clipped by 4 bases and J by 2 bases; unmatched bases: 5. CDR3 residues: CASSPRQGAYEQYF. CDR3 in DNA: TGTGCCAGCAGCCCCCGACAGGGTGCCTACGAGCAGTACTTC.

Concerning this clone: Other nucleotide sequences from this sample produce the same CDR3. The CDR3 coding sequence is TGTGCCAGCAGCGTAGCGGGGGGGGGTGAAAAACTGTTTTTT. Its translation is CASSVAGGGEKLFF. V gene TRBV9 combines with J gene TRBJ1-4; D may be TRBD1 (5 bases). The V gene lost 0 bases and the J gene lost 7 bases, with 10 bases spanning the gap. The CDR3 runs to 14 residues. CDR1 is SGDLS and CDR2 is YYNGEE in the germline V gene.